Listed below are T cell receptor beta chains from one sample, sequenced in a study of blood T cells in healthy people across ages. In TCRdb, the 5' RACE reads were re-called with MiXCR into one record per CDR3 protein. The table records hundreds of thousands of distinct CDR3 sequences, approximately 50% of them present only once. The sample was blood. Receptor source: a woman aged 60 to 75 in good health. Each CDR3 is given with its conserved first and last residue. A D gene is named only where the DNA matches it firmly. Size tells how often a clone was seen (once, few, many) or the class of an expanded clone, and some rows leave it out.

abundance	v_gene	j_gene	d_gene	CDR3nt	CDR3aa
-	TRBV29-1	TRBJ1-2	-	TGCGGCGTTCATGGGAACTCTAACTATGGCTACACCTTC	CGVHGNSNYGYTF
-	TRBV6-1	TRBJ1-1	-	TGTGCCAGCAGTGACCCCACAAGAGCGAACACTGAAGCTTTCTTT	CASSDPTRANTEAFF
-	TRBV20-1	TRBJ2-3	TRBD2	TGCAGTGCTACCCGCGGCGGGAGCCCAGATACGCAGTATTTT	CSATRGGSPDTQYF
few	TRBV4-3	TRBJ1-2	TRBD1	TGCGCCAGCAGCCAAGAGGTCACAGGGGCCTACACCTTC	CASSQEVTGAYTF
few	TRBV20-1	TRBJ2-5	-	TGCAGTGCTAGAGATTTGGGCGGCCTCCAAGAGACCCAGTACTTC	CSARDLGGLQETQYF
few	TRBV6-2/TRBV6-3	TRBJ2-1	TRBD1	TGTGCCAGCTTTTTAGGGACAGGGAGTATTGAGCAGTTCTTC	CASFLGTGSIEQFF
-	TRBV24-1	TRBJ1-1	-	TGTGCCACCAGTGATTCGGGCGAAGTGGGAGAAGCTTTCTTT	CATSDSGEVGEAFF
-	TRBV12-3/TRBV12-4	TRBJ2-3	-	TGTGCCAGCAGTTTGGACCGGGGAGTAGTTCGCACAGATACGCAGTATTTT	CASSLDRGVVRTDTQYF
-	TRBV3-1	TRBJ1-2	-	TGTGCCAGCAGCCGAGGGTGGGGAGGTGGCTATGGCTACACCTTC	CASSRGWGGGYGYTF
-	TRBV7-2	TRBJ1-1	TRBD1	TGTGCCAGCAGAAGATCAGGTGGACAGGCGAACACTGAAGCTTTCTTT	CASRRSGGQANTEAFF
-	TRBV25-1	TRBJ2-4	-	TGTGCCAGCAGTGAAACGGGATTCGGCAAAAACATTCAGTACTTC	CASSETGFGKNIQYF
few	TRBV2	TRBJ1-2	TRBD1	TGTGCCAGCAGACGACAGGGCGGGGGCTACACCTTC	CASRRQGGGYTF
-	TRBV7-8	TRBJ1-1	TRBD1	TGTGCCGGCAGCTTAGGGACAGCTGAAGCTTTCTTT	CAGSLGTAEAFF
few	TRBV5-1	TRBJ1-4	-	TGCGCCAGCAGCTTGGAGGGTTCTGAAAAACTGTTTTTT	CASSLEGSEKLFF